This is a list of T cell receptor beta chains from one sample in a study of shared clonotypes between healthy human individuals. Produced via immunoSEQ multiplex PCR; TCRdb's table is partial and in-frame only. Among fewer than 500,000 clones listed, 75% to 80% were seen once. The sequenced material came from PBMCs. These receptors were obtained from a woman aged 40 to 50 in good health. Some clones in this sample may be carry-over from other donors' samples. Each CDR3 is given with its conserved first and last residue. Fields, in order: clone size, V gene, J gene, CDR3 length, CDR3 protein. Some rows have no size entry. The others give once, few or many, or a class for an expanded clone.

>NA|TRBV14|TRBJ2-1|14
CASSQGVAYNEQFF
>NA|TRBV7-2|TRBJ2-2|13
CASSLPRTGELFF
>NA|TRBV2|TRBJ2-5|15
CASSPDRGAWETQYF
>NA|TRBV6-6|TRBJ2-7|12
CASSPQAYEQYF
>once|TRBV19|TRBJ2-6|15
CASSMAGIGANVLTF
>once|TRBV19|TRBJ2-3|14
CASMAMGRSDTQYF
>NA|TRBV27|TRBJ1-6|14
CASGENLDNSPLHF
>NA|TRBV7-3|TRBJ2-1|15
CASSLRESSYNEQFF
>NA|TRBV7-9|TRBJ2-3|16
CASSPPGAGVADTQYF
>NA|TRBV5-6|TRBJ2-4|16
CASSLDRLLAKNIQYF